This T cell receptor beta chain was retrieved from a study of breast tumors, draining lymph nodes, adjacent tissues. Study-wide points: Most tumor T cells seemingly derive from lymph node, then expand in tumor. Luminal-like breast cancer showed significantly higher tumor–nontumor repertoire similarity than basal-like. Tumor T cell lymph node origin was a supported hypothesis, not proven.

TCRdb re-derived calls from the multiplex PCR reads in MiXCR, one entry per CDR3 protein. This sample has 200,000 to 300,000 distinct CDR3 sequences, with around 30% found just once. Axillary draining lymph nodes of breast cancer patients supplied the node samples. The table lists this clonotype with many counts. Its antigen is currently unknown. Sequences were obtained from axillary lymph node tissue. The sequence derives from a female donor with breast cancer. Some clones in this sample may be carry-over from other donors' samples.

DNA of the CDR3: TGTGCCAGTAATAGCGGGAGGGCCCAAGAGACCCAGTACTTC. This sequence encodes CASNSGRAQETQYF. The rearrangement joins TRBV19 to TRBJ2-5, with TRBD2 identical over 11 bases. After removal of 7 bases from V and 1 base from J, the junction contained 2 bases not matched to a gene. The CDR3 sequence is 14 residues long. Germline assignment: CDR1 LNHDA and CDR2 SQIVND (reference sequence).